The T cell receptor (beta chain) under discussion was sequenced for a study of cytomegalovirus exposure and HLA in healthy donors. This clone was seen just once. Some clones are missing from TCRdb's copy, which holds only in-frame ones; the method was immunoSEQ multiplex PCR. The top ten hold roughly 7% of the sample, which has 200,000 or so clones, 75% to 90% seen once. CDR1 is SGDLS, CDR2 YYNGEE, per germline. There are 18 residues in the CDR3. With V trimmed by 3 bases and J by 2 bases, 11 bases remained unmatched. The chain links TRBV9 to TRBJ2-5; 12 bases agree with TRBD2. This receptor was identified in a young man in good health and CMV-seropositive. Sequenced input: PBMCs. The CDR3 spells CASSGGAPGLAGQETQYF. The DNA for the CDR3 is TGTGCCAGCAGCGGGGGGGCCCCAGGACTAGCGGGACAAGAGACCCAGTACTTC.